This T cell receptor beta chain came from a study of T cells in Graves' hyperthyroidism and ophthalmopathy. Overall study findings and caveats: Ophthalmopathy was predicted by the model a median of about 6.5 months ahead of onset.

About 10 ml of fresh peripheral blood supplied the PBMCs. In its sample, this clonotype was seen a few times. Its antigen is still unknown. Amplified TCR beta CDR3 regions came from RNA transcripts. The primer set for the first-round RT-PCR of the TCR CDR3 was HTBI. TCRdb analysed the multiplex PCR reads with MiXCR anew, one entry per CDR3 protein. Here the sample spans some 140,000 distinct CDR3 sequences, approximately 20% being singletons. V was trimmed by 0 bases and J by 5 bases, leaving 4 bases between them. Per germline, CDR1 DFQATT and CDR2 SNEGSKA (reference sequence). The CDR3 is 11 residues long.

The source of this sequence is a woman in her fifties or sixties with Graves' hyperthyroidism that later progressed to Graves' ophthalmopathy. The V gene is TRBV20-1, the J gene TRBJ1-2; the D is unclear. Sequenced input: blood. The CDR3 reads CSARDYYGYTF. The DNA of the CDR3 is TGCAGTGCTAGAGATTATTATGGCTACACCTTC.